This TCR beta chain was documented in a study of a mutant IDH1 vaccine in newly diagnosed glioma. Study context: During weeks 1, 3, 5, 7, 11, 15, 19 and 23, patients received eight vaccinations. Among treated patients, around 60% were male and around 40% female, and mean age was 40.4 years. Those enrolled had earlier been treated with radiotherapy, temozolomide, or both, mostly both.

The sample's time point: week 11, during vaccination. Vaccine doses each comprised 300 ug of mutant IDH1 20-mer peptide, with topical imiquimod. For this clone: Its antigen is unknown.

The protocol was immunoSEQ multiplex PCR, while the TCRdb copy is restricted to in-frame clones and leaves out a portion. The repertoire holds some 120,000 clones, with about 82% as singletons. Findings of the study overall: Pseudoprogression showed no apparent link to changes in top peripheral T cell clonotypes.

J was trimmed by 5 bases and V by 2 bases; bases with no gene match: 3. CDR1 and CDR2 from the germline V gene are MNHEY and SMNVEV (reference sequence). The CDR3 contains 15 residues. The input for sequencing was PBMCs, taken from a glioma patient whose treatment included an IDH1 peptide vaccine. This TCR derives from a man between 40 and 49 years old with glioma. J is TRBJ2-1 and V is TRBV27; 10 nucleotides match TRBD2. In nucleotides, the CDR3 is TGTGCCAGCAGTTTAAGGCTAGCGGGAGACAATGAGCAGTTCTTC. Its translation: CASSLRLAGDNEQFF.